This TCR beta chain is from a study of blood T cell repertoires in COVID-19. Background on the study: Sample material is recorded as cDNA or gDNA derived from T cells, B-cell-depleted T cells, or PBMCs.

Data came from immunoSEQ multiplex PCR; TCRdb stores just in-frame clones and leaves some out. This table has about 120,000 clones, approximately 90% appearing once. With 1 base clipped from V and 6 bases from J, the junction kept 5 bases outside the gene matches. CDR1 MDHEN and CDR2 SYDVKM come from the germline V gene. The CDR3 totals 16 residues. This chain uses TRBV28 with TRBJ2-2, with 10 bases that match TRBD2. The TCR sequence derives from a woman aged 45 to 65 with acute or convalescent COVID-19. The sequenced sample consisted of peripheral blood. For the CDR3, the DNA is TGTGCCAGCAGTTTATCCCCAGCGGGAGGGCCCGGGGAGCTGTTTTTT. Translation gives CASSLSPAGGPGELFF.